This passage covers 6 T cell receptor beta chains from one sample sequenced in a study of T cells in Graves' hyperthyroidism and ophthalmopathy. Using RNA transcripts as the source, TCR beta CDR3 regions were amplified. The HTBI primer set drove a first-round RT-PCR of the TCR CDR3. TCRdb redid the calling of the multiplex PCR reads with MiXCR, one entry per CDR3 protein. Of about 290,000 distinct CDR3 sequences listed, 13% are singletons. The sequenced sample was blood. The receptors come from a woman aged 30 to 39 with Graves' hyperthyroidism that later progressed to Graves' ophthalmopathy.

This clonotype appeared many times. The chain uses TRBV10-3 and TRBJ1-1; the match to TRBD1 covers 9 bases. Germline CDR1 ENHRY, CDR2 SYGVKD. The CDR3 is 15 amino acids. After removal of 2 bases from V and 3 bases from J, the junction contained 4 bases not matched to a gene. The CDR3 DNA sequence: TGTGCCATCAGTGAGCCAAACAGGGGGCACACTGAAGCTTTCTTT. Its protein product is CAISEPNRGHTEAFF.

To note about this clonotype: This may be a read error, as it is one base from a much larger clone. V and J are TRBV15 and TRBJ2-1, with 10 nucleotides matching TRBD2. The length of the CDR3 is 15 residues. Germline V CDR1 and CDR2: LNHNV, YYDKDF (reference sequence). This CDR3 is CATSSMGLASDERFF. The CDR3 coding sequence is TGTGCCACCAGCAGCATGGGACTAGCGTCGGATGAGCGGTTCTTC.

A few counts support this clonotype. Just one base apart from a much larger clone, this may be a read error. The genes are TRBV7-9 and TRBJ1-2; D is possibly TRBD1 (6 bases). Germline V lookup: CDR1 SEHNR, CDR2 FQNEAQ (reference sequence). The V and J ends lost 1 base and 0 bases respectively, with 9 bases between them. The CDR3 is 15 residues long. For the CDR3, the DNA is TGTGCCAGCAGCTTAGAAGGACAGTCTAACTATGGCTACACCTTC. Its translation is CASSLEGQSNYGYTF.

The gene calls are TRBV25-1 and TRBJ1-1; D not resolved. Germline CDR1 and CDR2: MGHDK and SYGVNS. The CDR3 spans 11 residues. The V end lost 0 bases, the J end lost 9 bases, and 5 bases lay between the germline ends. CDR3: CASSEYQKAFF. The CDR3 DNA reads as TGTGCCAGCAGTGAATATCAAAAAGCTTTCTTT.

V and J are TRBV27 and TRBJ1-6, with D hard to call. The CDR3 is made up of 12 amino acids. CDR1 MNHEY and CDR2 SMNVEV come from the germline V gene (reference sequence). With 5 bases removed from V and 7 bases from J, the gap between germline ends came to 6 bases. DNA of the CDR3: TGTGCCAGCAGTCCTCCCAATTCACCCCTCCACTTT. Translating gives CASSPPNSPLHF.

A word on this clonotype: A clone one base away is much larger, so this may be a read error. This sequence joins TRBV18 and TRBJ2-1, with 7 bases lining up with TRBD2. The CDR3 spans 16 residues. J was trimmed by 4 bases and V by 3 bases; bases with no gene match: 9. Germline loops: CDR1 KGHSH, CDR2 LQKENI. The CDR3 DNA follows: TGTGCCAGCTCACCGGGACTATCTTCGACGTACAATGAGCAGTTCTTC. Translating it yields CASSPGLSSTYNEQFF.